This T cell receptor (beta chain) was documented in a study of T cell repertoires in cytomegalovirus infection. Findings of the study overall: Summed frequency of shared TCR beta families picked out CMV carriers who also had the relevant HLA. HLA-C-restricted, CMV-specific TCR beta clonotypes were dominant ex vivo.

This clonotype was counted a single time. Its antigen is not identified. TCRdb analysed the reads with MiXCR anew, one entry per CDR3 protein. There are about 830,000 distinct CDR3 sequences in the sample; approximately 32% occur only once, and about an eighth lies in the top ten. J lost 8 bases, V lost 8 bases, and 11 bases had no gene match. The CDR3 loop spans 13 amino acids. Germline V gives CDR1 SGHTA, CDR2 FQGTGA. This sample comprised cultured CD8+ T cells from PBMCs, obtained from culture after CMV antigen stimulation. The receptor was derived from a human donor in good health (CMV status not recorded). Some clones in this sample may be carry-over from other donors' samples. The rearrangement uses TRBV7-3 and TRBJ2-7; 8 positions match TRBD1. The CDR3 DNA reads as TGTGCCAGCGGCCGGGACAGGAATTACAAGCAGTACGTC. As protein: CASGRDRNYKQYV.